This is a list of T cell receptor beta chains from one sample in a study of T-cell memory formation after mild COVID-19. TCRdb itself ran the 5' RACE reads through MiXCR, one entry per CDR3 protein. The sample yields a few hundred thousand distinct CDR3 sequences, 13% to 15% seen once. The sequenced sample consisted of PBMCs or a T cell subset sorted from them (not recorded which). Receptors originate from a young man who had mild COVID-19 (a few samples of this study predate the infection). Cell type and time point are not known. CDR3s include the opening cysteine and the closing phenylalanine or tryptophan. The order of the fields is V gene, J gene, D gene, clone size, CDR3 DNA, CDR3 protein. A D gene is named only where the DNA matches it firmly. The size of a clone is reported for some rows only, either as once, few or many, or as a class for expanded clones.

v_call: TRBV7-3
j_call: TRBJ2-2
d_call: -
clone_size: -
cdr3_nt: TGTGCCAGCAGCGGAGACTCCGGGGAGCTGTTTTTT
cdr3_aa: CASSGDSGELFF

v_call: TRBV6-2/TRBV6-3
j_call: TRBJ2-5
d_call: -
clone_size: -
cdr3_nt: TGTGCCAGCACTGACGACGGACAGAAAGAGACCCAGTACTTC
cdr3_aa: CASTDDGQKETQYF

v_call: TRBV12-3/TRBV12-4
j_call: TRBJ2-5
d_call: TRBD2
clone_size: few
cdr3_nt: TGTGCCAGCAGCCAAAATATGCTAGCGGGTGAGACCCAGTACTTC
cdr3_aa: CASSQNMLAGETQYF

v_call: TRBV20-1
j_call: TRBJ1-1
d_call: -
clone_size: few
cdr3_nt: TGCAGTGCTAGAGATGAGGGAATAAACACTGAAGCTTTCTTT
cdr3_aa: CSARDEGINTEAFF

v_call: TRBV9
j_call: TRBJ2-1
d_call: TRBD2
clone_size: -
cdr3_nt: TGTGCCAGCAGCCCGGGAAGCGGGGGGGCCTACAATGAGCAGTTCTTC
cdr3_aa: CASSPGSGGAYNEQFF

v_call: TRBV20-1
j_call: TRBJ2-1
d_call: TRBD2
clone_size: -
cdr3_nt: TGCAGTGCTGTCTATAGCGGGGATACCTACAATGAGCAGTTCTTC
cdr3_aa: CSAVYSGDTYNEQFF

v_call: TRBV29-1
j_call: TRBJ2-3
d_call: -
clone_size: -
cdr3_nt: TGCAGCGTTGAAGTAGGGCAGGTCACAGATACGCAGTATTTT
cdr3_aa: CSVEVGQVTDTQYF

v_call: TRBV7-2
j_call: TRBJ2-1
d_call: -
clone_size: -
cdr3_nt: TGTGCCAGCAGCCCTACCACGGGTATGGTTCCGTTCTTC
cdr3_aa: CASSPTTGMVPFF

v_call: TRBV24-1
j_call: TRBJ1-2
d_call: TRBD1
clone_size: once
cdr3_nt: TGTGCCACCAGTGAGCAGACAGGGGGATTTAGCTATGGCTACACCTTC
cdr3_aa: CATSEQTGGFSYGYTF

v_call: TRBV5-1
j_call: TRBJ2-1
d_call: -
clone_size: few
cdr3_nt: TGCGCCAGCAGCTTGGTAGGGCCCATGCAGTTCTTC
cdr3_aa: CASSLVGPMQFF

v_call: TRBV7-9
j_call: TRBJ2-5
d_call: -
clone_size: -
cdr3_nt: TGTGCCAGCAGCCCTCGCGGACGAGAGACCCAGTACTTC
cdr3_aa: CASSPRGRETQYF

v_call: TRBV5-1
j_call: TRBJ1-1
d_call: -
clone_size: many
cdr3_nt: TGCGCCAGCAGCCCTGAAGGAGTAGCTACTGAAGCTTTCTTT
cdr3_aa: CASSPEGVATEAFF

v_call: TRBV18
j_call: TRBJ2-3
d_call: TRBD2
clone_size: -
cdr3_nt: TGTGCCAGCTCACCGAGCCTAGCGGACACGACAGATACGCAGTATTTT
cdr3_aa: CASSPSLADTTDTQYF

v_call: TRBV27
j_call: TRBJ1-4
d_call: TRBD1
clone_size: few
cdr3_nt: TGTGCCAGCAGCTTGACAGGGGGCCGCGGGGAAAAACTGTTTTTT
cdr3_aa: CASSLTGGRGEKLFF

v_call: TRBV6-7
j_call: TRBJ2-5
d_call: -
clone_size: few
cdr3_nt: TGTGCCAGCAGTTACCACATTAGGGCCCCGGGGGTCCAAGAGACCCAGTACTTC
cdr3_aa: CASSYHIRAPGVQETQYF

v_call: TRBV5-1
j_call: TRBJ1-6
d_call: -
clone_size: few
cdr3_nt: TGCGCCAGCACGGCCCGGGCACCCCTCCACTTT
cdr3_aa: CASTARAPLHF

v_call: TRBV10-3
j_call: TRBJ2-1
d_call: -
clone_size: -
cdr3_nt: TGTGCCACCGCGGGCAGGGCAGACAATGAGCAGTTCTTC
cdr3_aa: CATAGRADNEQFF

v_call: TRBV5-1
j_call: TRBJ2-3
d_call: -
clone_size: few
cdr3_nt: TGCGCCAGCAGCCAGATGGAGGGGAGGACAGATACGCAGTATTTT
cdr3_aa: CASSQMEGRTDTQYF

v_call: TRBV5-6
j_call: TRBJ1-2
d_call: -
clone_size: -
cdr3_nt: TGTGCCAGCAGCTTGGGTAGTTCGGGGGGCTACACCTTC
cdr3_aa: CASSLGSSGGYTF

v_call: TRBV5-1
j_call: TRBJ1-4
d_call: -
clone_size: -
cdr3_nt: TGCGCCAGCAGCTTGGAGGGCCACTTCGCCGAAAAACTGTTTTTT
cdr3_aa: CASSLEGHFAEKLFF

v_call: TRBV29-1
j_call: TRBJ2-1
d_call: TRBD2
clone_size: few
cdr3_nt: TGCAGCGACCTGACTAGCGGGGGTTACAATGAGCAGTTCTTC
cdr3_aa: CSDLTSGGYNEQFF

v_call: TRBV6-2/TRBV6-3
j_call: TRBJ1-1
d_call: -
clone_size: -
cdr3_nt: TGTGCCAGCAGATCCTCCCTGAACACTGAAGCTTTCTTT
cdr3_aa: CASRSSLNTEAFF